This entry concerns a single T cell receptor beta chain. CDR1 and CDR2 from the germline V gene are ENHRY and SYGVKD. V lost 0 bases to trimming and J lost 3 bases, with 12 bases between them. CDR3 length: 15 residues. An even split of each subset's genomic DNA across several immunoSEQ plates was performed. Method: immunoSEQ multiplex PCR; TCRdb's copy keeps in-frame clones and lacks some. There are roughly 2.5 million clones in the sample; roughly 92% occur only once, and about 0.13% lies in the top ten. This record belongs to a study of shared clonotypes between healthy human individuals. In the study overall: Donor composition was a couple of women and three men, aged 18 to 49.

Splitting the CD4+ cells yielded a CD45RA+ naive subset and a CD45RA-negative memory subset. This TCR was sampled from a man in his late teens or twenties in good health. Sequenced: naive CD4+ T cells sorted from blood. Subset in this sample: CD45RA+ positively selected. This rearrangement joins TRBV10-3 to TRBJ2-7, with a weak D call TRBD2 (5 bases). CDR3 in DNA: TGTGCCATCAGTGAGTCGACAAGCGGCAACTACGAGCAGTACTTC. It specifies CAISESTSGNYEQYF.